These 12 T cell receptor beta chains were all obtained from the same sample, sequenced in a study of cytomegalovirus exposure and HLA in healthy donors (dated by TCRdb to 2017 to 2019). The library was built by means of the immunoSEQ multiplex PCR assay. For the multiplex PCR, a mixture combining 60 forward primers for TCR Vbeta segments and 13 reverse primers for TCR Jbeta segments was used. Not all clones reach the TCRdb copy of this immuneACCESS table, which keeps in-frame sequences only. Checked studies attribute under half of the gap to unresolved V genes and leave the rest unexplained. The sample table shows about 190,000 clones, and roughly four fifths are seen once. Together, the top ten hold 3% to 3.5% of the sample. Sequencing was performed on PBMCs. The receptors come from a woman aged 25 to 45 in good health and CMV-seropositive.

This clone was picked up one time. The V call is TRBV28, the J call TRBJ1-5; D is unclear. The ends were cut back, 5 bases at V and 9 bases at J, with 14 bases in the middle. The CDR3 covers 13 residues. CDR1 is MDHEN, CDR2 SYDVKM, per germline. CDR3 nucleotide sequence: TGTGCCAGCAGTAACGTGAGGGCTGGGCCCCAGCATTTT. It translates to CASSNVRAGPQHF.

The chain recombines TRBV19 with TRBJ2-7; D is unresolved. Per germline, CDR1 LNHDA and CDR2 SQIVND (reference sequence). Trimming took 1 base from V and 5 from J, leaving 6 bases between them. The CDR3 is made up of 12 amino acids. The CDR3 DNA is TGTGCCAGTAGTATAGGAGTTGACGAGCAGTACTTC. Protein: CASSIGVDEQYF.

The CDR3 loop reads CASRSTGGLEKLFF. The CDR3 coding sequence is TGTGCCAGCAGATCGACAGGGGGCTTGGAAAAACTGTTTTTT. The V call is TRBV6-5, the J call TRBJ1-4; 10 bases match TRBD1. The V gene end was trimmed by 6 bases and the J gene end by 8 bases; junction bases not matched to a gene: 6. Germline V gene lookup returns CDR1 MNHEY and CDR2 SVGAGI. The CDR3 is made up of 14 amino acids.

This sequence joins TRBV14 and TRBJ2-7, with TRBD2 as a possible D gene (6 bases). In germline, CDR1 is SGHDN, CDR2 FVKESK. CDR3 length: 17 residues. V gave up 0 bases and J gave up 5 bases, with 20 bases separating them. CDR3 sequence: CASSQEKGAGRYHEQYF. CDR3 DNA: TGTGCCAGCAGCCAAGAAAAAGGGGCAGGGAGGTACCACGAGCAGTACTTC.

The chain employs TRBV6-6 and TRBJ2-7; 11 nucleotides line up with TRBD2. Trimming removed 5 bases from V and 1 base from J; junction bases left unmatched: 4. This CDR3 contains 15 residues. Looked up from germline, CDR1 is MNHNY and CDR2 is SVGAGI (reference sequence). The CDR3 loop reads CASSPLAGVSYEQYF. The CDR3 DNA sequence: TGTGCCAGCAGTCCACTAGCGGGAGTTTCCTACGAGCAGTACTTC.

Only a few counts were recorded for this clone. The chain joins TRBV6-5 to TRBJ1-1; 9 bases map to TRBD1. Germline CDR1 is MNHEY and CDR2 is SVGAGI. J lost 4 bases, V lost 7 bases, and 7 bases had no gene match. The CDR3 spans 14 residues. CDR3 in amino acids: CASIDRGWGTEAFF. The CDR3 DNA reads TGTGCCAGCATTGACAGGGGGTGGGGCACTGAAGCTTTCTTT.

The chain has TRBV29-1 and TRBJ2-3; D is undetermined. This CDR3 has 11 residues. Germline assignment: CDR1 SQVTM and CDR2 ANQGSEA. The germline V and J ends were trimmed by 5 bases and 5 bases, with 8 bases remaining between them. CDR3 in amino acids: CSVMAEDTQYF. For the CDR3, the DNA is TGCAGCGTTATGGCCGAAGATACGCAGTATTTT.

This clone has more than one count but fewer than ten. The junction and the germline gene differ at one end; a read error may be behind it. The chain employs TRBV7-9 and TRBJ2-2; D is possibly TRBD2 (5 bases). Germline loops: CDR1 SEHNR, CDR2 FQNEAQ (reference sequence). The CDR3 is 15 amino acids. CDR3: CSSSLDEGNTGELFF. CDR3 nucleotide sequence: TGTTCCAGCAGCTTAGACGAGGGAAACACCGGGGAGCTGTTTTTT.

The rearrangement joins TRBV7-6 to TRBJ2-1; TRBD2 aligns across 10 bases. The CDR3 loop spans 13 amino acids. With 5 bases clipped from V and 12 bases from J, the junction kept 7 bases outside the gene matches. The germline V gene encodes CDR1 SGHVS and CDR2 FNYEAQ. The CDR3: CASSPRTSGGQFF. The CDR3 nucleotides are TGTGCCAGCAGCCCCCGGACTAGCGGAGGGCAGTTCTTC.

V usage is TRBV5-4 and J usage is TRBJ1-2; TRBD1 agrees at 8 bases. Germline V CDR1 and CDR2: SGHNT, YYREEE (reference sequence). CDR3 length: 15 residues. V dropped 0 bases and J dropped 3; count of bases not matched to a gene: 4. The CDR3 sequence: CASSLGQGRDYGYTF. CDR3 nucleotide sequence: TGTGCCAGCAGCTTGGGACAGGGGAGGGACTATGGCTACACCTTC.

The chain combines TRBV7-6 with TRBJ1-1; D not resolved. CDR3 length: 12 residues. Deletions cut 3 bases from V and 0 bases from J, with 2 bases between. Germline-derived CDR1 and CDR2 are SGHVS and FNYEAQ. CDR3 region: CASSFMNTEAFF. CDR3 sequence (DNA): TGTGCCAGCAGCTTTATGAACACTGAAGCTTTCTTT.

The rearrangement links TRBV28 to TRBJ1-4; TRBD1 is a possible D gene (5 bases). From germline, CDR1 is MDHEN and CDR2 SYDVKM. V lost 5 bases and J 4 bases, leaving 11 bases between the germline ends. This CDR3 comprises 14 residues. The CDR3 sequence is CASSQTVINEKLFF. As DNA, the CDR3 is TGTGCCAGCAGTCAGACAGTCATTAATGAAAAACTGTTTTTT.